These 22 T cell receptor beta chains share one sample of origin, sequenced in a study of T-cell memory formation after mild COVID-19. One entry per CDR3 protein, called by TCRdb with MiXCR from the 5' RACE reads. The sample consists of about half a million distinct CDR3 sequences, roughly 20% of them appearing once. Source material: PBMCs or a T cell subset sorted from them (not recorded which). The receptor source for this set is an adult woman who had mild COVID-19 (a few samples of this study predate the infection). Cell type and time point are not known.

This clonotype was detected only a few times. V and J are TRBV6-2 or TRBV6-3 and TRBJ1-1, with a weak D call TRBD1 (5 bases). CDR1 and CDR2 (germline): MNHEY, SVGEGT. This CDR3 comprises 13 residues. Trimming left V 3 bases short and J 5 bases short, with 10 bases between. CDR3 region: CASSYQGLTEAFF. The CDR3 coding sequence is TGTGCCAGCAGTTATCAGGGCCTGACTGAAGCTTTCTTT.

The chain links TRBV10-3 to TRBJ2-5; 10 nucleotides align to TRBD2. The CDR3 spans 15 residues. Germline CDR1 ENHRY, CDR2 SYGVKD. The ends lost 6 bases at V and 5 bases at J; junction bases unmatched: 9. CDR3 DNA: TGTGCCATCAGGGCCGGGACTAGCGTGTCGGAGACCCAGTACTTC. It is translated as CAIRAGTSVSETQYF.

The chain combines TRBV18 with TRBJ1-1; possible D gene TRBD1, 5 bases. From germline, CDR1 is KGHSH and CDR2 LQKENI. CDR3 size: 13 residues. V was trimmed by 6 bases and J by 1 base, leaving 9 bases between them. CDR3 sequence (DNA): TGTGCCAGCTCGGCAGGGTGGAACACTGAAGCTTTCTTT. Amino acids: CASSAGWNTEAFF.

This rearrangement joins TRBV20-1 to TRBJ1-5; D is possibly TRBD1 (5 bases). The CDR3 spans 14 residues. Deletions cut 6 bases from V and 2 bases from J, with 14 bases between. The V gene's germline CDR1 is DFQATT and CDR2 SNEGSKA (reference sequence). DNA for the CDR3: TGCAGTGCCTCGTGGCCGGGGGGCAATCAGCCCCAGCATTTT. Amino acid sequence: CSASWPGGNQPQHF.

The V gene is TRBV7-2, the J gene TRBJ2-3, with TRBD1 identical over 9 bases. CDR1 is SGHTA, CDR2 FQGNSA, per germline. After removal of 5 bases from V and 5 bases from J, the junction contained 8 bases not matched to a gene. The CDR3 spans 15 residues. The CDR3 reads CASSPRTGVGDTQYF. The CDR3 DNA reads TGTGCCAGCAGCCCACGGACAGGGGTCGGAGATACGCAGTATTTT.

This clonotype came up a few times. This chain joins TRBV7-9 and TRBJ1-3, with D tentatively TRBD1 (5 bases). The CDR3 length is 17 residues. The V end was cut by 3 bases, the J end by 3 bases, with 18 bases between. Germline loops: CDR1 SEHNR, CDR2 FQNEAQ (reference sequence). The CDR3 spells CASSLKGPGRGGNTIYF. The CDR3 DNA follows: TGTGCCAGCAGCTTGAAGGGACCGGGACGCGGTGGAAACACCATATATTTT.

The DNA of the CDR3 is TGTGCCAGCAGTTTACAACCGCATCTAGGGGAAAAACTGTTTTTT. Its translation: CASSLQPHLGEKLFF. The V gene is TRBV27, the J gene TRBJ1-4; D is uncertain. Between the trimmed V and J ends, which lost 2 bases and 8 bases, there was a span of 15 bases. The CDR3 contains 15 residues. Germline V gives CDR1 MNHEY, CDR2 SMNVEV (reference sequence).

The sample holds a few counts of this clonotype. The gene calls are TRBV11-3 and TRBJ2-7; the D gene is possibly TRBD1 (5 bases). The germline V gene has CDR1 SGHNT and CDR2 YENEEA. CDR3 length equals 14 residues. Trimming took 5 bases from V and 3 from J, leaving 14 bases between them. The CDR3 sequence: CASSAADSLYEQYF. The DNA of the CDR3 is TGTGCCAGCAGCGCCGCAGACAGTCTCTACGAGCAGTACTTC.

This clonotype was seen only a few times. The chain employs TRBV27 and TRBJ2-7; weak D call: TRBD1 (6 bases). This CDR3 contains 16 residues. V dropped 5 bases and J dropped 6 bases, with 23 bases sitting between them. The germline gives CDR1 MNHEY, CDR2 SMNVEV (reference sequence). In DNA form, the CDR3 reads TGTGCCAGCAGTCCATCCCCAGGAGTGAGGGGGTCCGAGCAGTACTTC. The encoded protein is CASSPSPGVRGSEQYF.

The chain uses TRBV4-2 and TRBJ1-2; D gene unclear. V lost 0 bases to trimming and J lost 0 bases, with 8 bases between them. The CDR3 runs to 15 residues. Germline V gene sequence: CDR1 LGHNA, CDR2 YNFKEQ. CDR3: CASSQDWETNYGYTF. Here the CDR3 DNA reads TGTGCCAGCAGCCAAGATTGGGAGACTAACTATGGCTACACCTTC.

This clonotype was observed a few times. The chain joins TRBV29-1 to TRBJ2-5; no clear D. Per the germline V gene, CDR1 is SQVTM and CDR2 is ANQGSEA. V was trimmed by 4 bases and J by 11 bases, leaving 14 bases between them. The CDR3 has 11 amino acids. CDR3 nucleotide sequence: TGCAGCGTTGGAAGGTTAGAACAGCAGTACTTC. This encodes CSVGRLEQQYF.

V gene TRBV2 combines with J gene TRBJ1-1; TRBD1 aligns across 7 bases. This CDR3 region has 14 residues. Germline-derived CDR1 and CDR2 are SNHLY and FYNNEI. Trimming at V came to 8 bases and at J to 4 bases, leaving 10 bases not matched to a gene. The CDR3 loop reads CASLKGGSGTEAFF. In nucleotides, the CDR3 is TGTGCCAGCTTGAAAGGGGGCTCTGGCACTGAAGCTTTCTTT.

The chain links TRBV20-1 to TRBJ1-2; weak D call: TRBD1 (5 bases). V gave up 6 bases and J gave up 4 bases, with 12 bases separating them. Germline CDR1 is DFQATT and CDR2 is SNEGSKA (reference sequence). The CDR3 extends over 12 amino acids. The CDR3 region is CSARQGPYGYTF. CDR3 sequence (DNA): TGCAGTGCGCGGCAGGGACCCTATGGCTACACCTTC.

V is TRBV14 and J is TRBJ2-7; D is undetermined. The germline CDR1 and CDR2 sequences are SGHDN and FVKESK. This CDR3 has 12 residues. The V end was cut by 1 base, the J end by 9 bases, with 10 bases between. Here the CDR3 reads CASSQGAAGQYF. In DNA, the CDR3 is TGTGCCAGCAGCCAAGGGGCCGCCGGGCAGTACTTC.

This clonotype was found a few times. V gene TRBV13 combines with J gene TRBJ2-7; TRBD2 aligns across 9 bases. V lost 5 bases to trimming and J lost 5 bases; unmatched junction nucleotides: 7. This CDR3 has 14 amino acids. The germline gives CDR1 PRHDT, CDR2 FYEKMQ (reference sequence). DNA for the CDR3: TGTGCCAGCAGCCAGGGACTAGCCCTAGACGAGCAGTACTTC. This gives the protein CASSQGLALDEQYF.

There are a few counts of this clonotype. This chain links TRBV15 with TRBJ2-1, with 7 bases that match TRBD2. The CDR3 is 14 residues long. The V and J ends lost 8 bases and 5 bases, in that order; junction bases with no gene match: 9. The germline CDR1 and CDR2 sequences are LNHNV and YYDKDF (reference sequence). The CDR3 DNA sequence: TGTGCCACCGCGTCGGTGGGGGGGAACAATGAGCAGTTCTTC. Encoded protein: CATASVGGNNEQFF. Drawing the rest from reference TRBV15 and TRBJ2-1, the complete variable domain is DAMVIQNPRYQVTQFGKPVTLSCSQTLNHNVMYWYQQKSSQAPKLLFHYYDKDFNNEADTPDNFQSRRPNTSFCFLDIRSPGLGDTAMYLCATASVGGNNEQFFGPGTRLTVL.

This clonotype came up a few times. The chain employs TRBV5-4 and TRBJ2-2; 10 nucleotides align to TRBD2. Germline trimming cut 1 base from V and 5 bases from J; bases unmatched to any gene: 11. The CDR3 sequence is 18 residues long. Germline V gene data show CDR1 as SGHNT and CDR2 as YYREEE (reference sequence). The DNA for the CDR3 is TGTGCCAGCAGCTTGTCTAGCGGGAGCGGGTTGCGGACCGGGGAGCTGTTTTTT. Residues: CASSLSSGSGLRTGELFF.

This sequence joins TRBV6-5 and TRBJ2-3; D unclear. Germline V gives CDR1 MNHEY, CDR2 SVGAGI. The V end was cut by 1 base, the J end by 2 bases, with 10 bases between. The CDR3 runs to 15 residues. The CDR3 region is CASSYLAGYTDTQYF. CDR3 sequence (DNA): TGTGCCAGCAGTTACTTGGCCGGGTACACAGATACGCAGTATTTT.

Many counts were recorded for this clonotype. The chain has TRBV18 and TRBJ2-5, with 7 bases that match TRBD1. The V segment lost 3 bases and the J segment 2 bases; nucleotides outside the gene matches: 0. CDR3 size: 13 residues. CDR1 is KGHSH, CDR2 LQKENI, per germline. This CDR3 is CASSPGQQETQYF. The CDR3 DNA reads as TGTGCCAGCTCACCGGGACAGCAAGAGACCCAGTACTTC. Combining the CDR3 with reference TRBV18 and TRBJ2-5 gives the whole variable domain NAGVMQNPRHLVRRRGQEARLRCSPMKGHSHVYWYRQLPEEGLKFMVYLQKENIIDESGMPKERFSAEFPKEGPSILRIQQVVRGDSAAYFCASSPGQQETQYFGPGTRLLVL.

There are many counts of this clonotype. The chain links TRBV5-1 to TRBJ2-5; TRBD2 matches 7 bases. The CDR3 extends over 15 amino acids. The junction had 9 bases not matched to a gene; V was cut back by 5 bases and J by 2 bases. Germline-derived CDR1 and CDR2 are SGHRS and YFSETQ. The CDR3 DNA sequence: TGCGCCAGCAGTCTCGCCCCGGGAGGACAAGAGACCCAGTACTTC. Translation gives CASSLAPGGQETQYF.

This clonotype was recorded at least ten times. Here the CDR3 DNA reads TGTGCCAGCAGCTTGGAGGGTGGAAACACCATATATTTT. It translates to CASSLEGGNTIYF. The genes are TRBV11-2 and TRBJ1-3; no firm D call. Deletions cut 3 bases from V and 3 bases from J, with 6 bases between. The CDR3 extends over 13 amino acids. Germline lookup yields CDR1 SGHAT and CDR2 FQNNGV. The full variable domain, in which reference TRBV11-2 and TRBJ1-3 provide the parts outside the CDR3, is EAGVAQSPRYKIIEKRQSVAFWCNPISGHATLYWYQQILGQGPKLLIQFQNNGVVDDSQLPKDRFSAERLKGVDSTLKIQPAKLEDSAVYLCASSLEGGNTIYFGEGSWLTVV.

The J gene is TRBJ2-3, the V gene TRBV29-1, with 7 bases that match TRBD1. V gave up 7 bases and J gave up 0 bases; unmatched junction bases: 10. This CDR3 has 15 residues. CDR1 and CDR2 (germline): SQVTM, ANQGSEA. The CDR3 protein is CSGRKGASSTDTQYF. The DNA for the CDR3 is TGCAGCGGCCGTAAGGGGGCTTCTAGCACAGATACGCAGTATTTT.